This entry lists 15 T cell receptor beta chains sequenced from one sample in a study of long-term antiretroviral therapy in people with HIV. With survey level as its setting, the immunoSEQ assay was v3.0. Clones were sequenced by immunoSEQ multiplex PCR, and TCRdb holds only the in-frame ones, with some missing. The data show around 26,000 clones, around four fifths seen once. The sequencing here drew on unsorted PBMCs, taken 2.9 years after starting antiretroviral therapy. The receptors stem from a man aged 45-60 years with HIV.

This clone was recorded only once. V usage is TRBV11-2 and J usage is TRBJ2-7; D gene unclear. The germline CDR1 and CDR2 sequences are SGHAT and FQNNGV. CDR3 length: 12 amino acids. Trimming took off 2 bases at V and 0 bases at J, with 2 bases between the two ends. The CDR3 nucleotides read TGTGCCAGCAGCTTATACTCCTACGAGCAGTACTTC. This sequence encodes CASSLYSYEQYF.

This clone was seen only once. V gene TRBV7-9 combines with J gene TRBJ2-2; the D gene is possibly TRBD2 (6 bases). The CDR3 length is 13 residues. The V end was cut by 6 bases, the J end by 6 bases, with 11 bases between. Germline CDR1 SEHNR, CDR2 FQNEAQ (reference sequence). The CDR3 DNA reads as TGTGCCAGCAGTCCGTGGGGGGCCGGGGAGCTGTTTTTT. It yields the protein CASSPWGAGELFF.

The chain recombines TRBV27 with TRBJ2-1; 12 bases map to TRBD2. V was clipped by 5 bases and J by 10 bases; unmatched bases: 12. This CDR3 contains 16 residues. Germline V CDR1 and CDR2: MNHEY, SMNVEV (reference sequence). DNA for the CDR3: TGTGCCAGCAGTCCCTCGCTAGCGGGGGGGCCTCAAGAGCAGTTCTTC. This sequence encodes CASSPSLAGGPQEQFF.

This clone was observed a handful of times. V is TRBV4-1 and J is TRBJ1-1; D is ambiguous. The CDR3 is made up of 16 amino acids. Deletions cut 4 bases from V and 7 bases from J, with 22 bases between. Germline CDR1 MGHRA, CDR2 YSYEKL. The CDR3 here is CASSRLSEYSVDEAFF. The CDR3 DNA is TGCGCCAGCAGCCGCCTCAGCGAGTACAGCGTTGATGAAGCTTTCTTT.

The chain links TRBV7-8 to TRBJ2-7, with D unclear. Deletions cut 1 base from V and 6 bases from J, with 16 bases between. From germline, CDR1 is SGHVS and CDR2 FQNEAQ. The CDR3 runs to 15 residues. The CDR3 DNA is TGTGCCAGCAGCTTAGGGGTATCCTCCCAACGCGAGCAGTACTTC. Translating it yields CASSLGVSSQREQYF.

CDR3 bases: TGTGCCAGCAGTTGGGGACAGGGCTCCACTGAAGCTTTCTTT. Its translation is CASSWGQGSTEAFF. J is TRBJ1-1 and V is TRBV6-6; TRBD1 aligns across 9 bases. This CDR3 comprises 14 residues. The V and J ends lost 4 bases and 4 bases, in that order; junction bases with no gene match: 4. Per the germline V gene, CDR1 is MNHNY and CDR2 is SVGAGI (reference sequence).

The V gene is TRBV14, the J gene TRBJ2-7; D gene ambiguous. Germline CDR1 SGHDN, CDR2 FVKESK. The CDR3 totals 15 residues. Trimming cost V 3 bases and J 5 bases, with 17 bases left between them. For the CDR3, the DNA is TGTGCCAGCAGCCAGTTTAGTATGGGTGCCCACGAGCAGTACTTC. Amino acids: CASSQFSMGAHEQYF.

The chain links TRBV6-1 to TRBJ2-1; D possibly corresponds to TRBD2 (6 bases). The V gene's germline CDR1 is MNHNS and CDR2 SASEGT. With 7 bases removed from V and 0 bases from J, the gap between germline ends came to 10 bases. This CDR3 spans 14 amino acids. CDR3 sequence: CASMEGSSYNEQFF. The CDR3 DNA is TGTGCCAGCATGGAGGGGAGCTCCTACAATGAGCAGTTCTTC.

The rearrangement joins TRBV11-3 to TRBJ2-3; D may be TRBD2 (6 bases). V lost 1 base, J lost 2 bases, and 7 bases lay in between. This CDR3 comprises 14 residues. Germline V gene sequence: CDR1 SGHNT, CDR2 YENEEA. In DNA, the CDR3 is TGTGCCAGCAGCTTAGCTAGCGCCACAGATACGCAGTATTTT. Translation: CASSLASATDTQYF.

The gene calls are TRBV7-9 and TRBJ1-1; D not certain. Trimming took 0 bases from V and 0 from J, leaving 8 bases between them. The CDR3 runs 15 residues. Germline values: CDR1 SEHNR, CDR2 FQNEAQ (reference sequence). The CDR3 nucleotides read TGTGCCAGCAGCTTAGCCCTGGGGTTGAACACTGAAGCTTTCTTT. Protein: CASSLALGLNTEAFF.

CDR3 residues: CASSRVLAYEQYF. The DNA of the CDR3 is TGTGCCAGCAGCAGGGTGTTAGCCTACGAGCAGTACTTC. The rearrangement uses TRBV11-2 and TRBJ2-7; D remains unclear. The CDR3 is made up of 13 amino acids. Trimming took 5 bases from V and 2 from J, leaving 10 bases between them. CDR1 SGHAT and CDR2 FQNNGV come from the germline V gene.

This chain links TRBV5-4 with TRBJ2-7, with 7 positions matching TRBD1. The V gene's germline CDR1 is SGHNT and CDR2 YYREEE (reference sequence). CDR3 length: 14 amino acids. The V segment lost 0 bases and the J segment 3 bases; nucleotides outside the gene matches: 3. CDR3 sequence reads: CASSLGAGGYEQYF. CDR3 in DNA: TGTGCCAGCAGCTTGGGAGCAGGGGGCTACGAGCAGTACTTC.

In this sample, this clone turned up a few times. V and J are TRBV5-1 and TRBJ2-2; D remains ambiguous. V was trimmed by 1 base and J by 8 bases, leaving 3 bases between them. This CDR3 contains 11 residues. CDR1 and CDR2 from the germline V gene are SGHRS and YFSETQ. CDR3 DNA sequence: TGCGCCAGCAGCTTGTCGGGGGAGCTGTTTTTT. Protein sequence: CASSLSGELFF.

This rearrangement joins TRBV4-2 to TRBJ2-2; D possibly uses TRBD1 or TRBD2 (5 bases each). Germline V gives CDR1 LGHNA, CDR2 YNFKEQ. The CDR3 is 18 residues long. Trimming shortened V by 3 bases and J by 5 bases, and 22 bases separated the two germline ends. The CDR3 region has the DNA TGTGCCAGCAGCCACCCTTCCCGGGACGTGACTGAGACCGGGGAGCTGTTTTTT. Amino acids: CASSHPSRDVTETGELFF.

The rearrangement uses TRBV19 and TRBJ2-6; D gene uncertain. The CDR3 runs 17 residues. The germline V gene has CDR1 LNHDA and CDR2 SQIVND (reference sequence). With 5 bases removed from V and 0 bases from J, the gap between germline ends came to 14 bases. The CDR3 coding sequence is TGTGCCAGTAGTCTCCTCCGACGGCTCTCTGGGGCCAACGTCCTGACTTTC. It specifies CASSLLRRLSGANVLTF.